This record looks at one TCR beta chain sequence and its context. These data are taken from a study of shared clonotypes between healthy human individuals. Study overall: Contributing individuals were two females and a few males aged 18 to 49.

Input per replicate PCR of unsorted PBMC was approximately 280 ng DNA, corresponding to tens of thousands of T cell genomes. Sequenced by immunoSEQ multiplex PCR; TCRdb stores in-frame clones only, minus some. Here the sample spans under 600,000 clones, around 79% being singletons. The donor cohort consisted entirely of Caucasian adults residing in Nashville, Tennessee. The study used around 96 million PBMCs per unsorted sample for genomic DNA. CDR1 and CDR2 from the germline V gene are LGHNA and YSLEER. V shed 0 bases, J shed 4 bases, and the junction held 17 bases outside the gene matches. The CDR3 loop spans 19 amino acids.

The sequenced material came from PBMCs. The origin of this receptor is a woman in her forties in good health. Some clones in this sample may be carry-over from other donors' samples. The rearrangement joins TRBV4-3 to TRBJ1-1; 7 bases fit TRBD1. In DNA form, the CDR3 reads TGCGCCAGCAGCCAAGATCTAATCGGACAGGTGAGGACTAGCACTGAAGCTTTCTTT. This translates into CASSQDLIGQVRTSTEAFF.